The rows below give T cell receptor beta chains drawn from one sample of a study of cytomegalovirus exposure and HLA in healthy donors. Clones were sequenced by immunoSEQ multiplex PCR, and TCRdb holds only the in-frame ones, with some missing. In the table there are under 200,000 clones, roughly 85% of which are singletons. Sequenced sample: PBMCs. These receptors all stem from a young woman in good health and CMV-seronegative. Both conserved end residues are part of each CDR3. D genes are given only for firm matches. Rows may omit the clone size; those that give it use once, few, many or a size class.

TRBD2	TRBV19	.	TRBJ2-1	CASSAPGLAGMGEQFF	TGTGCCAGTAGTGCCCCGGGACTAGCGGGAATGGGTGAGCAGTTCTTC
.	TRBV4-1	.	TRBJ2-5	CASSQGRGETQYF	TGCGCCAGCAGCCAAGGCCGGGGAGAGACCCAGTACTTC
.	TRBV6-1	.	TRBJ2-3	CASSEHGEDTQYF	TGTGCCAGCAGTGAACACGGGGAGGATACGCAGTATTTT
.	TRBV7-9	.	TRBJ2-1	CSSSLAASVDEQFF	TGTTCCAGCAGCTTAGCAGCTAGTGTCGATGAGCAGTTCTTC
.	TRBV28	.	TRBJ1-1	CASSLYGGGTEAFF	TGTGCCAGCAGTTTATACGGGGGAGGCACTGAAGCTTTCTTT
.	TRBV2	.	TRBJ2-7	CASSDAVHGSSSYEQYF	TGTGCCAGCAGTGATGCGGTACACGGATCCTCTTCCTACGAGCAGTACTTC
TRBD2	TRBV28	.	TRBJ2-3	CASSLGGIADTQYF	TGTGCCAGCAGTTTGGGGGGGATCGCAGATACGCAGTATTTT
.	TRBV4-1	.	TRBJ2-3	CASSQAERYTDTQYF	TGCGCCAGCAGCCAAGCTGAGAGGTACACAGATACGCAGTATTTT
.	TRBV6-5	few	TRBJ1-1	CASSYYSGGDTEAFF	TGTGCCAGCAGTTACTACTCCGGGGGAGACACTGAAGCTTTCTTT
.	TRBV10-2	.	TRBJ1-5	CASSEANQPQHF	TGCGCCAGCAGTGAGGCGAATCAGCCCCAGCATTTT
.	TRBV18	once	TRBJ1-4	CASSPPGNIGEKLFF	TGTGCCAGCTCACCCCCCGGGAACATCGGTGAAAAACTGTTTTTT
TRBD1	TRBV5-1	.	TRBJ2-7	CASSLGGTGDTYEQYF	TGCGCCAGCAGCTTGGGAGGGACAGGGGATACCTACGAGCAGTACTTC
TRBD1	TRBV27	.	TRBJ2-2	CASSLWVTGQGPGELFF	TGTGCCAGCAGTTTATGGGTAACAGGACAGGGGCCCGGGGAGCTGTTTTTT
.	TRBV12-2	few	TRBJ1-1	CASRTRTVPGQAFF	TGTGCAAGTCGCACCCGGACAGTCCCGGGACAAGCTTTCTTT
TRBD1	TRBV7-8	once	TRBJ1-2	CASSLPGQGNYGYTF	TGTGCCAGCAGCTTACCAGGACAGGGGAACTATGGCTACACCTTC
TRBD1	TRBV18	once	TRBJ2-3	CASQRDRGLTDTQYF	TGTGCCAGCCAAAGGGACAGGGGGCTGACAGATACGCAGTATTTT
TRBD1	TRBV7-6	.	TRBJ2-7	CASSPRGDRGDRYEQYF	TGTGCCAGCAGCCCCCGGGGAGACAGGGGGGATAGGTACGAGCAGTACTTC
.	TRBV14	.	TRBJ1-2	CASSQGPPTSGYTF	TGTGCCAGCAGCCAAGGTCCCCCCACGAGTGGCTACACCTTC
.	TRBV28	.	TRBJ1-6	CASSLPWRNSPLHF	TGTGCCAGCAGTTTGCCATGGAGGAATTCACCCCTCCACTTT
.	TRBV4-1	.	TRBJ2-2	CASSQEARFKNTGELFF	TGCGCCAGCAGCCAAGAAGCGAGGTTTAAGAACACCGGGGAGCTGTTTTTT
TRBD2	TRBV6-5	.	TRBJ2-5	CASSAPSGRGETQYF	TGTGCCAGCAGCGCCCCTAGCGGGAGGGGGGAGACCCAGTACTTC
.	TRBV30	.	TRBJ1-2	CAWAPSGPGYTF	TGTGCCTGGGCTCCTTCAGGGCCGGGCTACACCTTC
TRBD2	TRBV15	.	TRBJ2-1	CATSREYAGGDEQFF	TGTGCCACCAGCAGAGAGTATGCCGGGGGGGATGAGCAGTTCTTC
.	TRBV28	few	TRBJ1-2	CASSPERAGLGGYTF	TGTGCCAGCAGCCCGGAGCGGGCAGGGCTGGGTGGCTACACCTTC
.	TRBV4-3	few	TRBJ1-6	CASSQDAGYNSPLHF	TGCGCCAGCAGCCAAGATGCAGGATATAATTCACCCCTCCACTTT
TRBD1	TRBV19	.	TRBJ1-1	CASSQTGVTEAFF	TGTGCCAGCAGCCAAACAGGGGTCACTGAAGCTTTCTTT
.	TRBV4-2	.	TRBJ1-1	CASSQSVGEADTEAFF	TGTGCCAGCAGCCAAAGTGTTGGGGAGGCGGACACTGAAGCTTTCTTT
.	TRBV7-9	few	TRBJ2-7	CASSGEMQKGDF	TGTGCCAGCAGCGGAGAGATGCAGAAAGGGGACTTC
.	TRBV7-9	.	TRBJ2-1	CATRDLGDEQFF	TGTGCCACTAGGGACTTGGGCGATGAGCAGTTCTTC
TRBD2	TRBV5-4	.	TRBJ2-1	CASSLASGSNEQFF	TGTGCCAGCAGCTTGGCTAGCGGGTCCAATGAGCAGTTCTTC
.	TRBV10-1	.	TRBJ2-3	CASSAASDTQYF	TGCGCCAGCAGCGCGGCCTCGGATACGCAGTATTTT
.	TRBV28	.	TRBJ2-3	CASSLGLRVLSTDTQYF	TGTGCCAGCAGTTTGGGTCTTCGGGTCCTAAGCACAGATACGCAGTATTTT
TRBD2	TRBV7-9	.	TRBJ2-1	CSSIQSLPGGSYNEQFF	TGTTCCAGCATCCAATCCCTTCCGGGGGGCTCCTACAATGAGCAGTTCTTC
.	TRBV30	.	TRBJ2-1	CAWSVGGSFSEQFF	TGTGCCTGGAGTGTCGGGGGATCCTTCAGTGAGCAGTTCTTC
.	TRBV19	few	TRBJ1-2	CASSIEAVSNYGYTF	TGTGCCAGTAGTATTGAGGCAGTCTCTAACTATGGCTACACCTTC
.	TRBV5-1	.	TRBJ1-1	CASSPRGVLNTEAFF	TGCGCCAGCAGCCCCCGTGGAGTACTGAACACTGAAGCTTTCTTT
TRBD1	TRBV6-5	.	TRBJ2-5	CASSRDRGSQETQYF	TGTGCCAGCAGTAGGGACAGGGGGAGCCAAGAGACCCAGTACTTC
.	TRBV6-5	.	TRBJ2-7	CASSYSWEGGGYEQYF	TGTGCCAGCAGTTATAGCTGGGAGGGAGGGGGCTACGAGCAGTACTTC
.	TRBV18	.	TRBJ2-5	CASSPGRTAFQETQYF	TGTGCCAGCTCACCAGGCCGGACAGCTTTCCAAGAGACCCAGTACTTC
.	TRBV5-8	.	TRBJ2-2	CASSQRDFFPSGELFF	TGTGCCAGCAGCCAGAGGGACTTCTTTCCCTCCGGGGAGCTGTTTTTT